This T cell receptor beta chain was obtained from a study of neurological immune-mediated disorders. Study observations and caveats: The expanded clones of different subjects shared no CDR3 amino acid sequences (suggesting private repertoires in all groups).

V gave up 5 bases and J gave up 11 bases; unmatched junction bases: 15. The germline CDR1 and CDR2 sequences are SGHTA and FQGNSA. This CDR3 is 15 amino acids long. Concerning this clonotype: Its specificity is not known.

The study used blood bank volunteers in Maryland, USA, as healthy controls. TCRdb independently ran MiXCR on the 5' RACE reads; one entry per CDR3 protein. The sample holds about 50,000 distinct CDR3 sequences, 16% seen once. This clonotype was obtained from a man aged 55-75 years in good health. The sequenced sample consisted of PBMCs. The V gene is TRBV7-2, the J gene TRBJ2-1, with 7 positions matching TRBD1. CDR3 nucleotide sequence: TGTGCCAGCAGCCCCCAACAGGGGAAGGAGCAAAAGCAGTTCTTC. Its protein product is CASSPQQGKEQKQFF.